The 31 T cell receptor beta chains below were found in one sample sequenced in a study of T cell responses to AZD1222 COVID-19 vaccine (dated by TCRdb to 2020 to 2022). Library construction relied on the immunoSEQ multiplex PCR assay. TCRdb mirrors the immuneACCESS table, restricted to in-frame sequences. Some clones are absent from its copies; in checked studies, under half trace to an unresolved V gene, and the reason for the others is unknown. A total of around 180,000 clones appear in this sample, about 94% of them only once. The ten largest clones capture about 9.2% of the sample. The meaning of the sample's time point label: baseline before first vaccination. The source was peripheral blood, collected on day 0 of AZD1222 vaccination. These receptors came from an adult in good health.

The chain carries TRBV9 and TRBJ2-6; 9 nucleotides agree with TRBD1. CDR3 length: 22 amino acids. Germline V gives CDR1 SGDLS, CDR2 YYNGEE. J lost 0 bases, V lost 0 bases, and 16 bases had no gene match. The CDR3 spells CASSVAPLPGTGFPSGANVLTF. The CDR3 DNA is TGTGCCAGCAGCGTAGCTCCACTACCGGGGACAGGGTTTCCCTCTGGGGCCAACGTCCTGACTTTC.

This chain uses TRBV7-2 with TRBJ2-2, with D possibly being TRBD1 (6 bases). CDR1 and CDR2 from the germline V gene are SGHTA and FQGNSA. The CDR3 totals 14 residues. Trimming pared 7 bases from V and 3 bases from J, leaving 12 bases between. The CDR3 region has the DNA TGTGCCAGCACCCCAGGGGCTGACACCGGGGAGCTGTTTTTT. Encoded protein: CASTPGADTGELFF.

The rearrangement joins TRBV7-9 to TRBJ1-6; unclear D gene. Trimming stripped 0 bases from V and 7 bases from J, with 7 bases between. CDR3 size: 14 residues. CDR1 SEHNR and CDR2 FQNEAQ come from the germline V gene (reference sequence). The CDR3 nucleotides read TGTGCCAGCAGCTTAGCGTTGCAGAATTCACCCCTCCACTTT. Its translation: CASSLALQNSPLHF.

The rearrangement links TRBV6-5 to TRBJ1-5; unclear D gene. The V end was cut by 7 bases, the J end by 6 bases, with 13 bases between. The CDR3 is 13 residues long. The germline CDR1 and CDR2 sequences are MNHEY and SVGAGI. Written as DNA, the CDR3 is TGTGCCAGCACGGGCGGGGTTGGTCAGCCCCAGCATTTT. Amino acid sequence: CASTGGVGQPQHF.

V is TRBV30 and J is TRBJ1-1; D unresolved. In germline, CDR1 is GTSNPN, CDR2 SVGIG (reference sequence). Between the trimmed V and J ends, which lost 2 bases and 8 bases, there was a span of 6 bases. The CDR3 totals 10 residues. CDR3 coding DNA: TGTGCCTGGAGTCAGGTCGAAGCTTTCTTT. It encodes CAWSQVEAFF. Full variable domain (rest looked up from reference TRBV30 and TRBJ1-1): SQTIHQWPATLVQPVGSPLSLECTVEGTSNPNLYWYRQAAGRGLQLLFYSVGIGQISSEVPQNLSASRPQDRQFILSSKKLLLSDSGFYLCAWSQVEAFFGQGTRLTVV.

This chain uses TRBV19 with TRBJ1-6, with 8 bases fitting TRBD1. V lost 3 bases and J lost 7; bases outside the gene matches: 8. Germline assignment: CDR1 LNHDA and CDR2 SQIVND (reference sequence). The CDR3 is 16 amino acids. The CDR3 loop reads CASSIGQGRRNSPLHF. The DNA for the CDR3 is TGTGCCAGTAGTATTGGACAGGGTCGGCGGAATTCACCCCTCCACTTT.

In the case of this clone: Within the sample, other DNA sequences also encode this same CDR3. The chain uses TRBV28 and TRBJ2-2; D gene unclear. V was pared by 1 base and J by 4 bases, with 1 base between. This CDR3 has 12 residues. Germline V lookup: CDR1 MDHEN, CDR2 SYDVKM. The CDR3 DNA is TGTGCCAGCAGTTTATCCACCGGGGAGCTGTTTTTT. The encoded protein is CASSLSTGELFF.

This rearrangement joins TRBV7-3 to TRBJ2-2; D gene unclear. Trimming left V 2 bases short and J 4 bases short, with 11 bases between. Germline assignment: CDR1 SGHTA and CDR2 FQGTGA. The CDR3 runs to 15 residues. CDR3 sequence (DNA): TGTGCCAGCAGCTTATACCCGGGTGGCACCGGGGAGCTGTTTTTT. Its protein product is CASSLYPGGTGELFF.

The chain joins TRBV7-3 to TRBJ2-1; 7 nucleotides agree with TRBD1. The J segment lost 3 bases and the V segment lost 4 bases, leaving 9 bases of the junction unmatched. Germline CDR1 reads SGHTA; CDR2 reads FQGTGA. This CDR3 spans 16 amino acids. The CDR3 protein is CASSSLTGTDYNEQFF. The CDR3 DNA sequence: TGTGCCAGCAGCTCGTTAACCGGGACAGACTACAATGAGCAGTTCTTC.

The rearrangement links TRBV11-2 to TRBJ2-7; 11 nucleotides line up with TRBD2. The CDR3 has 15 residues. CDR1 is SGHAT and CDR2 is FQNNGV in the germline V gene. V trimming: 6 bases; J trimming: 6 bases; junction bases outside the gene matches: 10. CDR3 amino acids: CASRLVSGRAGEQYF. In nucleotides, the CDR3 is TGTGCCAGCAGATTGGTTAGCGGGAGGGCGGGCGAGCAGTACTTC. The whole variable domain, filled in from reference TRBV11-2 and TRBJ2-7, reads EAGVAQSPRYKIIEKRQSVAFWCNPISGHATLYWYQQILGQGPKLLIQFQNNGVVDDSQLPKDRFSAERLKGVDSTLKIQPAKLEDSAVYLCASRLVSGRAGEQYFGPGTRLTVT.

J is TRBJ1-5 and V is TRBV7-9; the D is unclear. Germline values: CDR1 SEHNR, CDR2 FQNEAQ (reference sequence). V shed 2 bases and J shed 7 bases, with 6 bases lying between them. The CDR3 runs to 12 residues. CDR3 sequence: CASSLLSQPQHF. The CDR3 DNA reads as TGTGCCAGCAGCTTACTGAGCCAGCCCCAGCATTTT. The complete variable domain, with remaining parts taken from reference TRBV7-9 and TRBJ1-5, reads DTGVSQNPRHKITKRGQNVTFRCDPISEHNRLYWYRQTLGQGPEFLTYFQNEAQLEKSRLLSDRFSAERPKGSFSTLEIQRTEQGDSAMYLCASSLLSQPQHFGDGTRLSIL.

This clone occurred a few times. CDR3 amino acids: CASSRGQGTVDTQYF. The CDR3 DNA follows: TGTGCCAGCTCCCGCGGACAGGGGACGGTAGATACGCAGTATTTT. The chain is built from TRBV18 and TRBJ2-3, with TRBD1 identical over 9 bases. This CDR3 is 15 amino acids long. V shed 6 bases, J shed 5 bases, and the junction held 9 bases outside the gene matches. Germline lookup yields CDR1 KGHSH and CDR2 LQKENI. The full variable domain, completed using reference TRBV18 and TRBJ2-3, is NAGVMQNPRHLVRRRGQEARLRCSPMKGHSHVYWYRQLPEEGLKFMVYLQKENIIDESGMPKERFSAEFPKEGPSILRIQQVVRGDSAAYFCASSRGQGTVDTQYFGPGTRLTVL.

The chain has TRBV18 and TRBJ2-3, with 10 bases fitting TRBD2. The germline CDR1 and CDR2 sequences are KGHSH and LQKENI. This CDR3 region has 15 residues. Trimming at V came to 2 bases and at J to 2 bases, leaving 1 base not matched to a gene. CDR3 sequence reads: CASSPGLAVTDTQYF. In nucleotides, the CDR3 is TGTGCCAGCTCACCAGGACTAGCGGTCACAGATACGCAGTATTTT.

The gene calls are TRBV6-1 and TRBJ1-1; D gene uncertain. The CDR3 runs 15 residues. The germline CDR1 and CDR2 sequences are MNHNS and SASEGT. Trimming pared 1 base from V and 5 bases from J, leaving 14 bases between. CDR3 sequence: CASSEDSYPGTEAFF. In nucleotides, the CDR3 is TGTGCCAGCAGTGAAGACAGTTACCCGGGAACTGAAGCTTTCTTT.

V and J are TRBV28 and TRBJ1-1, with D possibly matching TRBD1 (6 bases). Deletions cut 3 bases from V and 5 bases from J, with 13 bases between. The CDR3 covers 14 residues. Germline loops: CDR1 MDHEN, CDR2 SYDVKM. CDR3 loop: CASSFPGVDTEAFF. CDR3 nucleotide sequence: TGTGCCAGCAGTTTTCCAGGGGTTGATACTGAAGCTTTCTTT.

This chain connects TRBV28 to TRBJ2-5; D gene unclear. The CDR3 sequence is 12 residues long. Trimming removed 5 bases at V and 1 base at J, with 5 bases between. CDR1 and CDR2 (germline): MDHEN, SYDVKM. The CDR3 bases are TGTGCCAGCAGTAACAGCCAAGAGACCCAGTACTTC. It encodes CASSNSQETQYF. Filled out from reference TRBV28 and TRBJ2-5, the complete variable domain reads DVKVTQSSRYLVKRTGEKVFLECVQDMDHENMFWYRQDPGLGLRLIYFSYDVKMKEKGDIPEGYSVSREKKERFSLILESASTNQTSMYLCASSNSQETQYFGPGTRLLVL.

The CDR3 here is CASSQESGRVSYNEQFF. The CDR3 coding sequence is TGCGCCAGCAGCCAAGAGAGCGGGAGGGTCTCCTACAATGAGCAGTTCTTC. This chain connects TRBV4-1 to TRBJ2-1; 10 nucleotides match TRBD2. Germline V gene data show CDR1 as MGHRA and CDR2 as YSYEKL. With 0 bases clipped from V and 0 bases from J, the junction kept 2 bases outside the gene matches. This CDR3 is 17 amino acids long.

This clone appeared a single time. V gene TRBV30 combines with J gene TRBJ1-5; TRBD1 matches 11 bases. The germline V gene has CDR1 GTSNPN and CDR2 SVGIG (reference sequence). This CDR3 is built from 15 residues. Trimming cost V 4 bases and J 5 bases; bases outside gene matches: 7. The CDR3 loop reads CAWTRGQGADQPQHF. CDR3 coding DNA: TGTGCCTGGACACGAGGACAGGGGGCTGATCAGCCCCAGCATTTT. Supplemented by reference TRBV30 and TRBJ1-5, the full variable domain reads SQTIHQWPATLVQPVGSPLSLECTVEGTSNPNLYWYRQAAGRGLQLLFYSVGIGQISSEVPQNLSASRPQDRQFILSSKKLLLSDSGFYLCAWTRGQGADQPQHFGDGTRLSIL.

The count of this clone is one. In DNA form, the CDR3 reads TGTGCCTGGAACCCGCCGGGGCAGAGCTCCTACGAGCAGTACTTC. It yields the protein CAWNPPGQSSYEQYF. The chain couples TRBV30 to TRBJ2-7, with D perhaps matching TRBD1 or TRBD2 (5 bases each). The CDR3 extends over 15 amino acids. Germline V gene lookup returns CDR1 GTSNPN and CDR2 SVGIG (reference sequence). V was shortened by 4 bases and J by 0 bases, with 16 bases between the two germline ends.

The chain links TRBV5-1 to TRBJ1-5, with D possibly TRBD1 on 6 matching bases. Germline V gene data show CDR1 as SGHRS and CDR2 as YFSETQ. V lost 0 bases and J lost 2, with 6 bases in between. The CDR3 runs to 14 residues. CDR3 coding DNA: TGCGCCAGCAGCTTGGCAGGGGGCAATCAGCCCCAGCATTTT. Protein: CASSLAGGNQPQHF.

The chain has TRBV6-5 and TRBJ2-7; a weak D match, TRBD1 (6 bases). The CDR3 sequence is 14 residues long. The germline CDR1 and CDR2 sequences are MNHEY and SVGAGI. Trimming took 6 bases from V and 0 from J, leaving 12 bases between them. The CDR3 bases are TGTGCCAGCAGGGGGACATCGAGCTCCTACGAGCAGTACTTC. It yields the protein CASRGTSSSYEQYF.

This clone was detected a few times. The chain joins TRBV4-2 to TRBJ2-1; the match to TRBD2 covers 7 bases. There are 15 residues in the CDR3. After removal of 2 bases from V and 3 bases from J, the junction contained 4 bases not matched to a gene. Germline V CDR1 and CDR2: LGHNA, YNFKEQ. CDR3 in DNA: TGTGCCAGCAGCCAACAGCGGGAAATCTACAATGAGCAGTTCTTC. Translated: CASSQQREIYNEQFF.

The rearrangement joins TRBV6-6 to TRBJ1-2; perhaps TRBD1 as D (5 bases). In germline, CDR1 is MNHNY, CDR2 SVGAGI (reference sequence). There are 14 residues in the CDR3. V was pared by 0 bases and J by 5 bases, with 10 bases between. The CDR3 DNA follows: TGTGCCAGCAGTTACTCGATTGCAGGGTATGGCTACACCTTC. This encodes CASSYSIAGYGYTF.

The chain employs TRBV5-1 and TRBJ2-7; 10 nucleotides match TRBD1. This CDR3 region has 14 residues. After removal of 3 bases from V and 4 bases from J, the junction contained 4 bases not matched to a gene. Germline CDR1 and CDR2: SGHRS and YFSETQ. CDR3 loop: CASSSRQGAYEQYF. The CDR3 region has the DNA TGCGCCAGCAGCTCCCGACAGGGGGCGTACGAGCAGTACTTC.

The genes are TRBV5-1 and TRBJ2-7; D might be TRBD1 or TRBD2, each matching 5 bases. With 4 bases removed from V and 6 bases from J, the gap between germline ends came to 23 bases. Looked up from germline, CDR1 is SGHRS and CDR2 is YFSETQ. The CDR3 is 16 residues long. CDR3 amino acids: CASSLSGDRFRGEQYF. In nucleotides, the CDR3 is TGCGCCAGCAGCCTGTCTGGGGACCGATTTCGTGGCGAGCAGTACTTC.

V usage is TRBV6-2 or TRBV6-3 and J usage is TRBJ2-3; no definite D call. Trimming left V 2 bases short and J 2 bases short, with 11 bases between. In germline, CDR1 is MNHEY, CDR2 SVGEGT. The CDR3 totals 15 residues. CDR3 bases: TGTGCCAGCAGTTACCCCAGAACACACACAGATACGCAGTATTTT. Residues: CASSYPRTHTDTQYF.

The rearrangement uses TRBV2 and TRBJ2-7, with 7 bases matching TRBD2. Germline CDR1 reads SNHLY; CDR2 reads FYNNEI. The CDR3 totals 12 residues. The J segment lost 7 bases and the V segment lost 7 bases, leaving 7 bases of the junction unmatched. The CDR3 is CASNILAREQYF. CDR3 sequence (DNA): TGTGCCAGCAACATACTAGCGAGGGAGCAGTACTTC.

The gene calls are TRBV7-3 and TRBJ1-2; 11 bases are a match to TRBD1. V trimming: 4 bases; J trimming: 4 bases; junction bases outside the gene matches: 2. CDR3 size: 14 residues. From germline, CDR1 is SGHTA and CDR2 FQGTGA. The CDR3, as DNA: TGTGCCAGCAGCTCCGGGACAGGGGGCTATGGCTACACCTTC. Translated, it gives CASSSGTGGYGYTF.

This sequence joins TRBV11-2 and TRBJ2-7, with D tentatively TRBD1 (6 bases). V was clipped by 7 bases and J by 3 bases, with 16 bases between them. Germline V gives CDR1 SGHAT, CDR2 FQNNGV. The CDR3 length is 14 residues. CDR3 bases: TGTGCCAGCACCCAAGACAGGCTATACTACGAGCAGTACTTC. Its translation: CASTQDRLYYEQYF.

The chain links TRBV23-1 to TRBJ2-2, with 9 nucleotides matching TRBD2. TRBV23-1 is annotated as an ORF whose role is uncertain. Losses at the gene ends were 2 bases for V and 3 bases for J; bases not matched to a gene: 10. The CDR3 totals 18 residues. This chain's CDR3 is CASSQPNLAGRYTGELFF. CDR3 bases: TGCGCCAGCAGTCAACCCAATCTAGCGGGAAGGTACACCGGGGAGCTGTTTTTT.

This clone was found once. V usage is TRBV10-3 and J usage is TRBJ2-7; 12 bases fit TRBD1. Germline-derived CDR1 and CDR2 are ENHRY and SYGVKD. The ends lost 6 bases at V and 4 bases at J; junction bases unmatched: 7. This CDR3 region has 15 residues. CDR3 in amino acids: CAISTGQGAPYEQYF. As DNA, the CDR3 is TGTGCCATCAGCACGGGACAGGGGGCACCGTACGAGCAGTACTTC.